This TCR beta chain came from a study of shared clonotypes between healthy human individuals. Study results and caveats: The sharing of about 5% of naive CD4 clonotypes was seen across several donors.

Notes on this clone: Antigen: not known.

V shed 7 bases, J shed 3 bases, and the junction held 9 bases outside the gene matches. Germline CDR1 reads SNHLY; CDR2 reads FYNNEI. CDR3 size: 15 residues. The assay was immunoSEQ multiplex PCR, and TCRdb's table has in-frame clones only and misses some. The sample has hundreds of thousands of clones; 60% to 75% are singletons. Sequencing used memory CD4+ T cells sorted from blood. Subset: CD45RA-negative fraction. The V gene is TRBV2, the J gene TRBJ2-5; 9 nucleotides line up with TRBD1. The TCR comes from a woman in her twenties or thirties in good health. CDR3 nucleotides: TGTGCCAGCACCTGGTCCTGGACAGGGGAAGAGACCCAGTACTTC. As protein: CASTWSWTGEETQYF. The complete variable domain, with remaining parts taken from reference TRBV2 and TRBJ2-5, reads EPEVTQTPSHQVTQMGQEVILRCVPISNHLYFYWYRQILGQKVEFLVSFYNNEISEKSEIFDDQFSVERPDGSNFTLKIRSTKLEDSAMYFCASTWSWTGEETQYFGPGTRLLVL.